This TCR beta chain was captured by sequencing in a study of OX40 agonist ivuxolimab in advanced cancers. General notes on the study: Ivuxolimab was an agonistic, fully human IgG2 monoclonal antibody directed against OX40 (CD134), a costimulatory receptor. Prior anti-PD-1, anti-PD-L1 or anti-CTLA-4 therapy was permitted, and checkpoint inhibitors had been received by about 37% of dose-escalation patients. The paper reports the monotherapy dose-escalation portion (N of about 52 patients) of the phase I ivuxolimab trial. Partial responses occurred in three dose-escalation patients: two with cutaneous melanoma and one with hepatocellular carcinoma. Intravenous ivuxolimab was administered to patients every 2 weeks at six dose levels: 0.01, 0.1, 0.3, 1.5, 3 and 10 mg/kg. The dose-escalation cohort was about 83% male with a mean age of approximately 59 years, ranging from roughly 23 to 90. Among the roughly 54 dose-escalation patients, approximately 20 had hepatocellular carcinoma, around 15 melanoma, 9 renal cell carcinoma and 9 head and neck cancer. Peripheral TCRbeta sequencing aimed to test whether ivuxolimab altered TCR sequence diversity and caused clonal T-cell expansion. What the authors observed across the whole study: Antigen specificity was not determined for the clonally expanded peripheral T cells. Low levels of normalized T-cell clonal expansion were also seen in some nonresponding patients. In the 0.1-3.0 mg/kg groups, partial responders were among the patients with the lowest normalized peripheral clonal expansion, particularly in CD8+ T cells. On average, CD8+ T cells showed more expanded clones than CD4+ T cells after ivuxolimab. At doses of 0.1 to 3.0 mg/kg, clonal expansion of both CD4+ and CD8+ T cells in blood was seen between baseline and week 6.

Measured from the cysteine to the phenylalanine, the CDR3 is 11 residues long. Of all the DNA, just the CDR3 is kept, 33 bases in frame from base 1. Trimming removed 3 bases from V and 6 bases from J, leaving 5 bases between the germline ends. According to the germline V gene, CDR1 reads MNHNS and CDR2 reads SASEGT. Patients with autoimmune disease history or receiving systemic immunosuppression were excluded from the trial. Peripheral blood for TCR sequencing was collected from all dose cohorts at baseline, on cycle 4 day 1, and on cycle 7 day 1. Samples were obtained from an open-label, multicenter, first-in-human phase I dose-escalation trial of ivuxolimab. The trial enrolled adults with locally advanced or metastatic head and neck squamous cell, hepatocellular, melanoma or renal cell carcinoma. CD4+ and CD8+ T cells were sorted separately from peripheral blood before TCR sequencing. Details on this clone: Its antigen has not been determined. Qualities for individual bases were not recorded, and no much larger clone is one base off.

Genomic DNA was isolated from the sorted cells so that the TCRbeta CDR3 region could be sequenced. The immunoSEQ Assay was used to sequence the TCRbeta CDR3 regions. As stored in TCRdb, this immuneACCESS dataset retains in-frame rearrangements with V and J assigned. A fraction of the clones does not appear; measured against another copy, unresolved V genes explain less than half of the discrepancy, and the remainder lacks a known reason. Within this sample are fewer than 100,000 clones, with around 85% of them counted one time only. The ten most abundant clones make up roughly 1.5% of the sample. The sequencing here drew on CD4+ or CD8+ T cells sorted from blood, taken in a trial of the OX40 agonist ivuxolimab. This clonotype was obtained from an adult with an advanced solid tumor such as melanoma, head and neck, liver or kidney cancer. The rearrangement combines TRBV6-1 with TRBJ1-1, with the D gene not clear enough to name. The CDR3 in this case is CASSEEAEAFF. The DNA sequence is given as TGTGCCAGCAGTGAGGAGGCTGAAGCTTTCTTT.